The 22 T cell receptor beta chains reported below all come from one sample, sequenced in a study of cytomegalovirus exposure and HLA in healthy donors. PCR primers comprised 60 Vbeta and 13 Jbeta primers. The data were produced by immunoSEQ multiplex PCR, yet TCRdb's version contains in-frame clones alone and is incomplete. The sample lists tens of thousands of clones; about 76% were seen once. The sequenced material came from PBMCs. The receptors here all came from a woman aged 40 to 50 in good health and CMV-seropositive.

This clone was found a few times. The V call is TRBV5-8, the J call TRBJ2-7; 7 bases fit TRBD2. V lost 3 bases to trimming and J lost 4 bases; unmatched junction nucleotides: 16. CDR3 length: 17 residues. Germline CDR1 SGHTS, CDR2 YDEGEE. The CDR3, as DNA: TGTGCCAGCAGCTCCTGGCGGTTAACGGCGGGAGCATACGAGCAGTACTTC. It is translated as CASSSWRLTAGAYEQYF.

The chain combines TRBV9 with TRBJ2-7; the match to TRBD2 covers 16 bases. Trimming cost V 4 bases and J 5 bases; bases outside gene matches: 12. CDR1 and CDR2 from the germline V gene are SGDLS and YYNGEE. The CDR3 sequence is 18 residues long. The CDR3 reads CASSLGGTSGRASDEQYF. CDR3 nucleotides: TGTGCCAGCAGCCTGGGAGGGACTAGCGGGAGGGCCTCAGACGAGCAGTACTTC.

The chain links TRBV5-1 to TRBJ2-5; 7 bases line up with TRBD1. V lost 4 bases to trimming and J lost 3 bases; unmatched junction nucleotides: 3. This CDR3 is 13 amino acids long. CDR1 is SGHRS, CDR2 YFSETQ, per germline. CDR3 residues: CASSIGTEETQYF. As DNA, the CDR3 is TGCGCCAGCAGCATAGGGACAGAAGAGACCCAGTACTTC. The full variable domain, rest sourced from reference TRBV5-1 and TRBJ2-5, is KAGVTQTPRYLIKTRGQQVTLSCSPISGHRSVSWYQQTPGQGLQFLFEYFSETQRNKGNFPGRFSGRQFSNSRSEMNVSTLELGDSALYLCASSIGTEETQYFGPGTRLLVL.

In its sample, this clone was seen a few times. The V and J genes are TRBV6-1 and TRBJ1-1; D uncertain. The CDR3 contains 11 residues. V was cut by 5 bases and J by 7 bases, with 8 bases left in between. The V gene's germline CDR1 is MNHNS and CDR2 SASEGT. CDR3 loop: CASSIGVEAFF. Here the CDR3 DNA reads TGTGCCAGCAGTATCGGGGTTGAAGCTTTCTTT.

CDR3 DNA: TGTGCCAGCAGCTTAGACCTGGGGGCGACGAACACCTTC. This sequence encodes CASSLDLGATNTF. V and J are TRBV7-2 and TRBJ1-2; D possibly corresponds to TRBD1 (6 bases). This CDR3 comprises 13 residues. Germline V gene data show CDR1 as SGHTA and CDR2 as FQGNSA. V was shortened by 1 base and J by 12 bases, with 15 bases between the two germline ends.

In its sample, this clone was seen a few times. The V call is TRBV2, the J call TRBJ2-7; 7 nucleotides align to TRBD1. J was trimmed by 1 base and V by 6 bases; bases with no gene match: 6. The CDR3 contains 14 residues. The germline V gene encodes CDR1 SNHLY and CDR2 FYNNEI. The DNA of the CDR3 is TGTGCCAGCAGCTCGGACAGGTTTTCCTACGAGCAGTACTTC. It encodes CASSSDRFSYEQYF.

This clone was observed a handful of times. The chain is built from TRBV19 and TRBJ2-3; unclear D gene. There are 13 residues in the CDR3. V was cut by 3 bases and J by 6 bases, with 10 bases left in between. CDR1 is LNHDA, CDR2 SQIVND, per germline (reference sequence). CDR3 DNA sequence: TGTGCCAGTAGTATCCCCGGGTCGGATACGCAGTATTTT. It encodes CASSIPGSDTQYF.

The V call is TRBV4-1, the J call TRBJ2-2; possibly TRBD2 for D (6 bases). This CDR3 region has 16 residues. Germline V lookup: CDR1 MGHRA, CDR2 YSYEKL. Trimming cost V 4 bases and J 8 bases, with 20 bases left between them. CDR3: CASSLKTERRGGELFF. The CDR3 DNA follows: TGCGCCAGCAGCCTCAAGACCGAGCGCCGGGGGGGGGAGCTGTTTTTT.

This clone has more than one count but fewer than ten. The rearrangement links TRBV25-1 to TRBJ1-3, with 7 bases fitting TRBD1. This CDR3 has 17 residues. CDR1 and CDR2 (germline): MGHDK, SYGVNS. After removal of 2 bases from V and 6 bases from J, the junction contained 13 bases not matched to a gene. The CDR3 nucleotides read TGTGCCAGCAGTGAAGGGGAGTGGACAGGAAAGATAAACACCATATATTTT. Translation gives CASSEGEWTGKINTIYF.

The CDR3 region is CSARGDSYEQYF. Written as DNA, the CDR3 is TGCAGCGCCCGGGGGGACTCCTACGAGCAGTACTTC. The genes are TRBV29-1 and TRBJ2-7, with TRBD2 identical over 7 bases. V shed 7 bases, J shed 0 bases, and the junction held 3 bases outside the gene matches. The CDR3 extends over 12 amino acids. Germline V gene lookup returns CDR1 SQVTM and CDR2 ANQGSEA.

This chain joins TRBV7-9 and TRBJ2-5, with 8 bases that match TRBD2. CDR1 is SEHNR and CDR2 is FQNEAQ in the germline V gene (reference sequence). V lost 0 bases, J lost 1 base, and 1 base stayed unmatched. The CDR3 is made up of 15 amino acids. The CDR3 reads CASSLASGTQETQYF. CDR3 sequence (DNA): TGTGCCAGCAGCTTAGCTAGCGGGACCCAAGAGACCCAGTACTTC.

This clone was seen only a few times. This chain connects TRBV5-6 to TRBJ2-7; D is unclear. The V gene's germline CDR1 is SGHDT and CDR2 YYEEEE. Trimming stripped 4 bases from V and 0 bases from J, with 5 bases between. The CDR3 loop spans 12 amino acids. The CDR3 spells CASSTRSYEQYF. DNA for the CDR3: TGTGCCAGCAGCACGCGCTCCTACGAGCAGTACTTC. Looking up the rest from reference TRBV5-6 and TRBJ2-7 gives the full variable domain: DAGVTQSPTHLIKTRGQQVTLRCSPKSGHDTVSWYQQALGQGPQFIFQYYEEEERQRGNFPDRFSGHQFPNYSSELNVNALLLGDSALYLCASSTRSYEQYFGPGTRLTVT.

The chain joins TRBV29-1 to TRBJ2-5; D ambiguous. Looked up from germline, CDR1 is SQVTM and CDR2 is ANQGSEA. V lost 7 bases, J lost 1 base, and 13 bases lay in between. The CDR3 contains 13 residues. CDR3 sequence (DNA): TGCAGCGGCCTCCCTAACCGCCAAGAGACCCAGTACTTC. This translates into CSGLPNRQETQYF.

This chain joins TRBV28 and TRBJ1-5; no clear D gene. CDR1 and CDR2 from the germline V gene are MDHEN and SYDVKM. Between the trimmed V and J ends, which lost 2 bases and 3 bases, there was a span of 11 bases. CDR3 length equals 15 residues. The CDR3 DNA is TGTGCCAGCAGTTTAGGCCCGGGAAACAATCAGCCCCAGCATTTT. Its protein is CASSLGPGNNQPQHF.

Here the CDR3 DNA reads TGTGCCAGCAGCTTGGGAACAGGGTATTACGAGCAGTACTTC. It specifies CASSLGTGYYEQYF. This sequence joins TRBV5-6 and TRBJ2-7, with D perhaps TRBD1 (6 bases). V shed 0 bases and J shed 4 bases, with 11 bases lying between them. Germline CDR1 reads SGHDT; CDR2 reads YYEEEE. There are 14 residues in the CDR3.

The chain recombines TRBV5-4 with TRBJ2-2; 12 bases line up with TRBD1. The CDR3 length is 16 residues. V lost 5 bases and J lost 7; bases outside the gene matches: 9. Germline values: CDR1 SGHNT, CDR2 YYREEE (reference sequence). The CDR3 region has the DNA TGTGCCAGCAGATTTCCCGGGACAGGGGGCGACGGGGAGCTGTTTTTT. Encoded protein: CASRFPGTGGDGELFF.

The rearrangement links TRBV5-1 to TRBJ1-1; D unclear. Germline V gene sequence: CDR1 SGHRS, CDR2 YFSETQ. CDR3 length: 13 residues. V was trimmed by 4 bases and J by 5 bases, leaving 12 bases between them. This CDR3 reads CASSPEGWTEAFF. The CDR3 nucleotides are TGCGCCAGCAGCCCGGAGGGCTGGACTGAAGCTTTCTTT.

This chain joins TRBV27 and TRBJ2-1; 7 bases align to TRBD1. Germline values: CDR1 MNHEY, CDR2 SMNVEV (reference sequence). V lost 3 bases to trimming and J lost 1 base; unmatched junction nucleotides: 6. The CDR3 is 16 residues long. The CDR3 bases are TGTGCCAGCAGTTTGCGGACAGGAGAGTCCTACAATGAGCAGTTCTTC. Protein sequence: CASSLRTGESYNEQFF.

This chain uses TRBV10-3 with TRBJ2-1; TRBD2 matches 12 bases. Losses at the gene ends were 0 bases for V and 8 bases for J; bases not matched to a gene: 14. This CDR3 has 19 amino acids. Germline-derived CDR1 and CDR2 are ENHRY and SYGVKD. CDR3 coding DNA: TGTGCCATCAGTGAGTCGTCAGGGACGACTAGCGGGAGTTTAGATGAGCAGTTCTTC. Translating it yields CAISESSGTTSGSLDEQFF.

V is TRBV6-5 and J is TRBJ1-4; no firm D call. This CDR3 contains 15 residues. Germline-derived CDR1 and CDR2 are MNHEY and SVGAGI. The V and J ends lost 0 bases and 7 bases respectively, with 12 bases between them. DNA for the CDR3: TGTGCCAGCAGTTACTCCTCGCCAGGAGGTGAAAAACTGTTTTTT. Translation gives CASSYSSPGGEKLFF.

The chain carries TRBV28 and TRBJ2-1; weak D call: TRBD2 (7 bases). Germline V CDR1 and CDR2: MDHEN, SYDVKM. The CDR3 has 15 residues. V was shortened by 5 bases and J by 6 bases, with 17 bases between the two germline ends. This CDR3 reads CASSRGRASGNEQFF. The CDR3 coding sequence is TGTGCCAGCAGTAGGGGGAGGGCCTCAGGCAATGAGCAGTTCTTC.

The V call is TRBV7-9, the J call TRBJ2-5; D is uncertain. The germline V gene has CDR1 SEHNR and CDR2 FQNEAQ (reference sequence). Trimming cost V 1 base and J 5 bases, with 8 bases left between them. The CDR3 is 13 amino acids. The CDR3 is CASSLVQPETQYF. CDR3 DNA sequence: TGTGCCAGCAGCTTAGTACAACCCGAGACCCAGTACTTC.